A single sample gave rise to the 9 T cell receptor beta chains below, sequenced in a study of T cell responses to AZD1222 COVID-19 vaccine. TCRdb's copy holds only in-frame clones and misses some; the assay was immunoSEQ multiplex PCR. This table holds around 160,000 clones, 92% found once. The specimen was peripheral blood, collected 28 days after the second AZD1222 dose. The receptors stem from an adult who received the AZD1222 COVID-19 vaccine.

CDR3 protein: CAYTRGTEAFF. The CDR3 bases are TGTGCCTACACCAGGGGCACTGAAGCTTTCTTT. The chain couples TRBV30 to TRBJ1-1; tentative D call: TRBD1 (6 bases). This CDR3 has 11 residues. V gave up 7 bases and J gave up 4 bases, with 10 bases separating them. From germline, CDR1 is GTSNPN and CDR2 SVGIG (reference sequence).

This clone is a singleton in its sample. The chain recombines TRBV11-2 with TRBJ1-1; a possible D gene is TRBD1 (5 bases). CDR3 size: 14 residues. Germline lookup yields CDR1 SGHAT and CDR2 FQNNGV. V lost 5 bases to trimming and J lost 4 bases, with 14 bases between them. The CDR3 DNA reads as TGTGCCAGCAGCCCACCCCCCGGGGGCACTGAAGCTTTCTTT. It encodes CASSPPPGGTEAFF.

The V gene is TRBV27, the J gene TRBJ1-2; 11 nucleotides match TRBD1. Germline assignment: CDR1 MNHEY and CDR2 SMNVEV (reference sequence). The CDR3 sequence is 14 residues long. Trimming removed 6 bases from V and 4 bases from J; junction bases left unmatched: 4. DNA for the CDR3: TGTGCCAGCAGCCGGGACAGGGGGACCTATGGCTACACCTTC. Translation: CASSRDRGTYGYTF.

The table lists this clone with a few counts. The chain carries TRBV3-1 (or the pseudogene TRBV3-2) and TRBJ1-3; D call uncertain. CDR1 LGHDT and CDR2 YNNKEL come from the germline V gene (reference sequence). There are 12 residues in the CDR3. The ends were cut back, 3 bases at V and 7 bases at J, with 7 bases in the middle. The CDR3 sequence: CASSHPRNTIYF. As DNA, the CDR3 is TGTGCCAGCAGCCATCCGAGGAACACCATATATTTT.

This clone was counted a few times. The chain carries TRBV5-6 and TRBJ2-7; possibly TRBD2 for D (6 bases). Trimming removed 4 bases at V and 1 base at J, with 15 bases between. Germline V gives CDR1 SGHDT, CDR2 YYEEEE. The CDR3 is 15 residues long. The chain's CDR3 is CASSGSDGTSYEQYF. For the CDR3, the DNA is TGTGCCAGCAGCGGTTCCGATGGGACTTCCTACGAGCAGTACTTC.

This sequence joins TRBV3-1 (or the pseudogene TRBV3-2) and TRBJ2-5, with D possibly matching TRBD2 (6 bases). Germline CDR1 is LGHDT and CDR2 is YNNKEL (reference sequence). Between the trimmed V and J ends, which lost 2 bases and 3 bases, there was a span of 22 bases. The length of the CDR3 is 18 residues. The CDR3 region has the DNA TGTGCCAGCAGCCAATTGCTGTGGACGGGAGCACGAGAAGAGACCCAGTACTTC. Amino acid sequence: CASSQLLWTGAREETQYF.

This clone was detected once. The chain uses TRBV6-2 or TRBV6-3 and TRBJ1-1; no clear D gene. This CDR3 contains 12 residues. Trimming took off 5 bases at V and 13 bases at J, with 17 bases between the two ends. The germline CDR1 and CDR2 sequences are MNHEY and SVGEGT. The CDR3 sequence: CASSPRSSSGFF. DNA of the CDR3: TGTGCCAGCAGTCCCCGTAGCTCGAGCGGTTTCTTT.

This rearrangement joins TRBV4-2 to TRBJ2-7; D tentatively fits TRBD1 or TRBD2 (6 bases each). Trimming removed 0 bases from V and 2 bases from J, with 14 bases in between. CDR3 length equals 16 residues. CDR1 is LGHNA, CDR2 YNFKEQ, per germline. The CDR3 DNA reads as TGTGCCAGCAGCCAAGATGGGGGCGGGGATACCTACGAGCAGTACTTC. Protein product: CASSQDGGGDTYEQYF.

This chain joins TRBV4-3 and TRBJ2-7; TRBD2 aligns across 7 bases. The junction had 6 bases not matched to a gene; V was cut back by 1 base and J by 6 bases. CDR3 length: 14 amino acids. From germline, CDR1 is LGHNA and CDR2 YSLEER. CDR3 nucleotides: TGCGCCAGCAGCCAAGGGGCCCGGGAGGCCGAGCAGTACTTC. This encodes CASSQGAREAEQYF.